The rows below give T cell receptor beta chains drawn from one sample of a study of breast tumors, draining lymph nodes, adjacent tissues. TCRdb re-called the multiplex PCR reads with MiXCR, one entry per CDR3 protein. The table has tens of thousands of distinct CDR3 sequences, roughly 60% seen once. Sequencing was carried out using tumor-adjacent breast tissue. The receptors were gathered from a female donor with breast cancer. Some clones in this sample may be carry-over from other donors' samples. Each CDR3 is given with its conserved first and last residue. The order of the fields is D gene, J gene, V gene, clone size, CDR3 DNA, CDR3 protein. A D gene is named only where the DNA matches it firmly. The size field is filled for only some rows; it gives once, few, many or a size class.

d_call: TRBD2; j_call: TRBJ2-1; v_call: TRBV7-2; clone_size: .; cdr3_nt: TGTGCCAGCAGCTCCCGACTAGCGGGAGGAAAGAATGAGCAGTTCTTC; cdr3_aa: CASSSRLAGGKNEQFF
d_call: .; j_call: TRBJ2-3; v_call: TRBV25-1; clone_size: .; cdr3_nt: TGTGCCACCAGTGATAGGGCATCCACAGATACGCAGTATTTT; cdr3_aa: CATSDRASTDTQYF
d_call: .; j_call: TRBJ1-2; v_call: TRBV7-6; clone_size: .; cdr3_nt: TGTGCCAGCAGCTTAGTCGATGGGGGGATTAACTATGGCTACACCTTT; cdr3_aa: CASSLVDGGINYGYTF
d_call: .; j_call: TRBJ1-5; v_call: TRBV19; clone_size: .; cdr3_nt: TGTGCCAGTAGTATCACAGGTCAACAGCCCCAGCATTTT; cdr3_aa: CASSITGQQPQHF
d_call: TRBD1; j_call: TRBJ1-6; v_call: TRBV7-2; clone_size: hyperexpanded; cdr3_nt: TGTGCCAGCAGCCCGCGGGACAGAGATAATTCACCCCTCCACTTT; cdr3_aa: CASSPRDRDNSPLHF
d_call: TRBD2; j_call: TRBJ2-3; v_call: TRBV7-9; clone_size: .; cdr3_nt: TGTGCCAGCAGCTTAGGTCGAGCGGGGGCCCGCACAGATACGCAGTATTTT; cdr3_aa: CASSLGRAGARTDTQYF
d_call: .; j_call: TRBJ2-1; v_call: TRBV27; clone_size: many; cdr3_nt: TGTGCCAGTATGTATAGCGGAAGCTCCTACAATGAGCAGTTCTTC; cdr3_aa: CASMYSGSSYNEQFF
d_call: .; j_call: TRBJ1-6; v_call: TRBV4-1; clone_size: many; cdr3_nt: TGCGCCAGCAGCCCTCCGGGACCTTCAAATTCACCCCTCCACTTT; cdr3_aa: CASSPPGPSNSPLHF
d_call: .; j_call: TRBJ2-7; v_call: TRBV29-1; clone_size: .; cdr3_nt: TGCAGCGTTGGGCAGGGGTTCTACGAGCAGTACTTC; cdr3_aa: CSVGQGFYEQYF
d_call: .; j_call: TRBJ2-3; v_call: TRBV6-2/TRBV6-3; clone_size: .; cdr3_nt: TGTGCCAGCAGTCGGGATACGCAGTATTTT; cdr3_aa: CASSRDTQYF
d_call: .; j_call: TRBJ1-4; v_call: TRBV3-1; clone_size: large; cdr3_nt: TGTGCCAGCAGCCAAGCCTCCGGGGGGGCCGCCATGGGGGGGAATGAAAAACTGTTTTTT; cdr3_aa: CASSQASGGAAMGGNEKLFF
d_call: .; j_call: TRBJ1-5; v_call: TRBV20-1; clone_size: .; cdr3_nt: TGCAGTGCTGTGGTTGGGAGGGATCAGCCCCAGCATTTT; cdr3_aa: CSAVVGRDQPQHF
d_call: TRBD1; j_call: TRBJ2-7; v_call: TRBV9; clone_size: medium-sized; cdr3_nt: TGTGCCAGCAGCGGACAGGGGGCTTACGAGCAGTACTTC; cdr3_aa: CASSGQGAYEQYF
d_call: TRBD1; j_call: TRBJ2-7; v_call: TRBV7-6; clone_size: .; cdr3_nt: TGTGCCAGCGGCTTAGCCTCGGACAGGGGGATCGAGCGGCACTTC; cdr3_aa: CASGLASDRGIERHF
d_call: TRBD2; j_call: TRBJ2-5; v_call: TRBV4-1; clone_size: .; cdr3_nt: TGCGCCAGCAGCCAAGCTGAACTAGCGGGGGGTTCCCAAGAGACCCAGTACTTC; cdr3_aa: CASSQAELAGGSQETQYF
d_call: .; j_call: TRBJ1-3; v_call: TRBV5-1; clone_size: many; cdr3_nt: TGCGCCAGCAGCTTGGACGGACGCTCTGGAAACACCATATATTTT; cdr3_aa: CASSLDGRSGNTIYF
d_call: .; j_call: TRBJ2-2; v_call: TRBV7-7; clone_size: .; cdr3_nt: TGTGCTAGCAGCCGTCAGGGAGCCACCGGGGAGCTGTTTTTT; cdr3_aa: CASSRQGATGELFF
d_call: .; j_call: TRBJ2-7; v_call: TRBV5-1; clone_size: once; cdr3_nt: TGCGCCAGCAGCTTGTCGGGGGATTACGACCAGTACTTC; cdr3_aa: CASSLSGDYDQYF
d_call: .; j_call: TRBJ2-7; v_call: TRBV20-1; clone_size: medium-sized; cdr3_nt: TGCAGTGCTCCGGGACCGAGCTACGAGCAGTACTTC; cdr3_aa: CSAPGPSYEQYF
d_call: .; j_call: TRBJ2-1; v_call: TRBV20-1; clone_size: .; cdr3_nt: TGCAGTGCCAGTCTAGCCCATGAGCAGTTCTTC; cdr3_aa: CSASLAHEQFF